These 29 T cell receptor beta chains were all obtained from the same sample, sequenced in a study of identical twins. MiXCR was run by TCRdb on the 5' RACE reads, yielding one entry per CDR3 protein. The data show 500,000 to 550,000 distinct CDR3 sequences, roughly 21% seen once. These data also formed part of another study, on T cells expressing NK-cell markers.

Sequencing input: CD4+ T cells sorted from blood. Receptors were obtained from a woman under 30 in good health.

V is TRBV20-1 and J is TRBJ2-1, with TRBD2 as a possible D gene (6 bases). From germline, CDR1 is DFQATT and CDR2 SNEGSKA (reference sequence). This CDR3 has 15 residues. V shed 1 base and J shed 7 bases, with 17 bases lying between them. The CDR3 nucleotides are TGCAGTGCTAGAGTTATCGGGAGAACGGGAAATGAGCAGTTCTTC. Protein: CSARVIGRTGNEQFF.

This sequence joins TRBV5-1 and TRBJ2-5; 15 bases align to TRBD2. Per the germline V gene, CDR1 is SGHRS and CDR2 is YFSETQ. J gave up 1 base and V 3 bases, and 4 bases lay outside the gene matches. The CDR3 is made up of 17 amino acids. In DNA form, the CDR3 reads TGCGCCAGCAGCTCCGGGACTAGCGGGGGGCCCCAAGAGACCCAGTACTTC. This translates into CASSSGTSGGPQETQYF.

This chain links TRBV9 with TRBJ1-1, with D possibly matching TRBD1 (5 bases). Germline lookup yields CDR1 SGDLS and CDR2 YYNGEE. The CDR3 has 12 amino acids. V was pared by 6 bases and J by 4 bases, with 10 bases between. CDR3 sequence (DNA): TGTGCCAGCAAGGGGCCGATCACTGAAGCTTTCTTT. Translated: CASKGPITEAFF.

In its sample, this clonotype was seen a few times. V and J are TRBV11-3 and TRBJ2-1; D possibly corresponds to TRBD1 (6 bases). The V gene's germline CDR1 is SGHNT and CDR2 YENEEA. V lost 3 bases and J lost 9, with 21 bases in between. The CDR3 loop spans 16 amino acids. The CDR3 nucleotides are TGTGCCAGCAGCTTTCCAGGGGTCCTGGGTCGGAGTGAGCAGTTCTTC. This sequence encodes CASSFPGVLGRSEQFF.

This clonotype was recorded a few times. The rearrangement joins TRBV29-1 to TRBJ1-3; tentative D call: TRBD1 (5 bases). Germline CDR1 SQVTM, CDR2 ANQGSEA. CDR3 length: 16 amino acids. V lost 7 bases, J lost 0 bases, and 19 bases lay in between. The CDR3 coding sequence is TGCAGCGGTCCCCCCGTTCGGGGGAACTCTGGAAACACCATATATTTT. Translated: CSGPPVRGNSGNTIYF. The variable domain in full, with the rest retrieved from reference TRBV29-1 and TRBJ1-3, is SAVISQKPSRDICQRGTSLTIQCQVDSQVTMMFWYRQQPGQSLTLIATANQGSEATYESGFVIDKFPISRPNLTFSTLTVSNMSPEDSSIYLCSGPPVRGNSGNTIYFGEGSWLTVV.

This clonotype was detected only a few times. The rearrangement joins TRBV12-3 or TRBV12-4 to TRBJ2-7; 7 bases match TRBD2. Trimming cost V 5 bases and J 3 bases; bases outside gene matches: 10. This CDR3 contains 15 residues. CDR3 coding DNA: TGTGCCAGCAGTCGAAAGCGGGAAGTGTTCTACGAGCAGTACTTC. This encodes CASSRKREVFYEQYF.

This clonotype was recorded a few times. The CDR3 is CASSTTLRDSRYEQYF. In DNA, the CDR3 is TGTGCCAGCAGCACCACCCTTAGGGACAGCCGATACGAGCAGTACTTC. The chain recombines TRBV7-9 with TRBJ2-7, with 7 nucleotides matching TRBD1. The trim removed 5 bases at V and 4 bases at J, leaving 14 bases unmatched. This CDR3 has 16 residues. Germline V gene lookup returns CDR1 SEHNR and CDR2 FQNEAQ (reference sequence).

This clonotype was counted many times. The rearrangement joins TRBV11-2 to TRBJ2-1; D is undetermined. Germline V gene data show CDR1 as SGHAT and CDR2 as FQNNGV. Trimming removed 3 bases from V and 9 bases from J, with 15 bases in between. The CDR3 sequence is 14 residues long. The CDR3 bases are TGTGCCAGCAGCTTTGGGCCTTCCGGTAGTGAGCAGTTCTTC. It yields the protein CASSFGPSGSEQFF.

This clonotype occurred a few times. The chain employs TRBV10-1 and TRBJ2-1; D is unclear. CDR1 is WNHNN, CDR2 SYGVQD, per germline (reference sequence). The CDR3 runs to 14 residues. Trimming stripped 0 bases from V and 6 bases from J, with 9 bases between. The CDR3 protein is CASSESLGLNEQFF. The CDR3 DNA reads as TGCGCCAGCAGTGAGTCTCTAGGCCTCAATGAGCAGTTCTTC.

This clonotype was observed at least ten times. The J gene is TRBJ2-5, the V gene TRBV5-1, with D perhaps matching TRBD1 (5 bases). Germline V lookup: CDR1 SGHRS, CDR2 YFSETQ. The CDR3 runs 14 residues. V lost 0 bases and J lost 5, with 11 bases in between. CDR3 protein: CASSLGLQGETQYF. The CDR3 nucleotides are TGCGCCAGCAGCTTGGGGCTCCAGGGCGAGACCCAGTACTTC.

The chain recombines TRBV2 with TRBJ2-3, with D hard to call. The germline V and J ends were trimmed by 9 bases and 4 bases, with 8 bases remaining between them. The CDR3 is made up of 11 amino acids. Germline loops: CDR1 SNHLY, CDR2 FYNNEI. The CDR3 coding sequence is TGTGCCAGTTTAGTTGCAGATACGCAGTATTTT. Translation gives CASLVADTQYF.

This clonotype was recorded many times. The chain carries TRBV27 and TRBJ1-1, with 8 positions matching TRBD1. Germline assignment: CDR1 MNHEY and CDR2 SMNVEV (reference sequence). V was pared by 6 bases and J by 0 bases, with 6 bases of the junction left unmatched. CDR3 size: 15 residues. CDR3: CASRRTGWMNTEAFF. The CDR3 DNA follows: TGTGCCAGCAGGAGGACAGGGTGGATGAACACTGAAGCTTTCTTT.

This clonotype occurred a few times. The rearrangement links TRBV7-9 to TRBJ2-1; D uncertain. CDR1 SEHNR and CDR2 FQNEAQ come from the germline V gene (reference sequence). The V gene lost 2 bases and the J gene lost 9 bases, with 8 bases spanning the gap. The CDR3 runs 12 residues. In nucleotides, the CDR3 is TGTGCCAGCAGCTTAAATAGCTTTGAGCAGTTCTTC. This encodes CASSLNSFEQFF.

The CDR3, as DNA: TGTGCCAGCAGCGGTACTAGCGGGAGAAGTGAGCAGTACTTC. Translating it yields CASSGTSGRSEQYF. The chain couples TRBV7-2 to TRBJ2-7, with 11 nucleotides matching TRBD2. The trim removed 5 bases at V and 7 bases at J, leaving 7 bases unmatched. Germline CDR1 is SGHTA and CDR2 is FQGNSA. This CDR3 spans 14 amino acids.

This chain links TRBV11-2 with TRBJ1-2; D gene unclear. Germline V gives CDR1 SGHAT, CDR2 FQNNGV. Deletions cut 1 base from V and 6 bases from J, with 15 bases between. CDR3 size: 15 residues. The CDR3 nucleotides read TGTGCCAGCAGCTTAGCTTATGAACCCCACCATGGCTACACCTTC. This codes for CASSLAYEPHHGYTF.

The chain has TRBV5-1 and TRBJ2-1; 7 bases align to TRBD2. The germline V gene has CDR1 SGHRS and CDR2 YFSETQ. The CDR3 extends over 15 amino acids. V was pared by 2 bases and J by 6 bases, with 8 bases of the junction left unmatched. The CDR3 coding sequence is TGCGCCAGCAGCTTTGGGGCGGGAGCGGGCAATGAGCAGTTCTTC. It codes for CASSFGAGAGNEQFF.

This clonotype was detected only a few times. V gene TRBV4-3 combines with J gene TRBJ2-2; 9 positions agree with TRBD2. This CDR3 region has 16 residues. Trimming removed 0 bases from V and 4 bases from J; junction bases left unmatched: 3. In germline, CDR1 is LGHNA, CDR2 YSLEER. The CDR3 nucleotides are TGCGCCAGCAGCCAAGAACAGCGGGAGGTCACCGGGGAGCTGTTTTTT. This sequence encodes CASSQEQREVTGELFF.

This clonotype appeared many times. V and J are TRBV20-1 and TRBJ2-1, with 14 bases that match TRBD2. Germline-derived CDR1 and CDR2 are DFQATT and SNEGSKA (reference sequence). The junction had 6 bases not matched to a gene; V was cut back by 0 bases and J by 8 bases. This CDR3 spans 16 amino acids. CDR3 in amino acids: CSARDLGLAGGHEQFF. Written as DNA, the CDR3 is TGCAGTGCTAGAGATCTCGGACTAGCGGGAGGACATGAGCAGTTCTTC.

The rearrangement uses TRBV3-1 and TRBJ1-2, with a tentative D call TRBD1 (6 bases). This CDR3 is 15 amino acids long. Looked up from germline, CDR1 is LGHDT and CDR2 is YNNKEL (reference sequence). V lost 0 bases to trimming and J lost 4 bases, with 12 bases between them. The CDR3 DNA reads TGTGCCAGCAGCCAAGAGGGGGGGACATTCTATGGCTACACCTTC. Translation gives CASSQEGGTFYGYTF.

This chain uses TRBV29-1 with TRBJ2-7, with TRBD2 as a possible D gene (5 bases). Germline V CDR1 and CDR2: SQVTM, ANQGSEA. Trimming left V 3 bases short and J 0 bases short, with 12 bases between. The CDR3 covers 14 residues. The CDR3 DNA follows: TGCAGCGTTGAGGGCGGGTACAGCTCCTACGAGCAGTACTTC. Amino acids: CSVEGGYSSYEQYF.

This clonotype showed up just a few times. This chain joins TRBV29-1 and TRBJ1-1; tentative D call: TRBD1 (6 bases). CDR1 is SQVTM, CDR2 ANQGSEA, per germline. This CDR3 spans 13 amino acids. The V and J ends lost 0 bases and 5 bases respectively, with 10 bases between them. The CDR3 DNA reads TGCAGCGTTGAAGACAGGGGAGGGACTGAAGCTTTCTTT. Its protein product is CSVEDRGGTEAFF.

The chain combines TRBV29-1 with TRBJ1-2; D is possibly TRBD1 (5 bases). Germline V lookup: CDR1 SQVTM, CDR2 ANQGSEA. CDR3 length: 14 residues. V was pared by 0 bases and J by 2 bases, with 10 bases between. CDR3 in DNA: TGCAGCGTTGAAGATCAGGGATTAAACTATGGCTACACCTTC. It is translated as CSVEDQGLNYGYTF.

CDR3 bases: TGCGCCAGCAGGACCAGGAGAGAGCAGTTCTTC. It codes for CASRTRREQFF. J is TRBJ2-1 and V is TRBV10-1; D not certain. Germline values: CDR1 WNHNN, CDR2 SYGVQD (reference sequence). Trimming took 6 bases from V and 10 from J, leaving 10 bases between them. The CDR3 is made up of 11 amino acids.

This rearrangement joins TRBV2 to TRBJ1-2; D uncertain. CDR1 is SNHLY and CDR2 is FYNNEI in the germline V gene. The CDR3 contains 13 residues. The ends were cut back, 4 bases at V and 8 bases at J, with 14 bases in the middle. The CDR3 DNA sequence: TGTGCCAGCAGTGTAATCGGGAACCAAGGCTACACCTTC. Translation: CASSVIGNQGYTF.

This clonotype has just a few counts. The V call is TRBV7-9, the J call TRBJ2-3; D unresolved. Deletions cut 6 bases from V and 4 bases from J, with 20 bases between. Germline CDR1 SEHNR, CDR2 FQNEAQ (reference sequence). The CDR3 consists of 16 residues. Here the CDR3 DNA reads TGTGCCAGCAGTCTTCGGATAGGGCAGCGCGCAGATACGCAGTATTTT. Its translation: CASSLRIGQRADTQYF. Variable domain in full (rest from reference TRBV7-9 and TRBJ2-3): DTGVSQNPRHKITKRGQNVTFRCDPISEHNRLYWYRQTLGQGPEFLTYFQNEAQLEKSRLLSDRFSAERPKGSFSTLEIQRTEQGDSAMYLCASSLRIGQRADTQYFGPGTRLTVL.

This clonotype was detected a few times. V is TRBV5-1 and J is TRBJ2-2; 8 bases map to TRBD1. The CDR3 covers 17 residues. V lost 4 bases, J lost 3 bases, and 11 bases stayed unmatched. Germline V gene lookup returns CDR1 SGHRS and CDR2 YFSETQ. The CDR3 region has the DNA TGCGCCAGCAGCACAGGGAACAGGGGGATGTACACCGGGGAGCTGTTTTTT. This translates into CASSTGNRGMYTGELFF. Full variable domain (missing parts from reference TRBV5-1 and TRBJ2-2): KAGVTQTPRYLIKTRGQQVTLSCSPISGHRSVSWYQQTPGQGLQFLFEYFSETQRNKGNFPGRFSGRQFSNSRSEMNVSTLELGDSALYLCASSTGNRGMYTGELFFGEGSRLTVL.

The chain is built from TRBV18 and TRBJ2-6, with D perhaps TRBD1 (5 bases). The germline gives CDR1 KGHSH, CDR2 LQKENI. The V end was cut by 0 bases, the J end by 0 bases, with 12 bases between. The CDR3 is 18 amino acids. The CDR3 coding sequence is TGTGCCAGCTCACCACCGGGGCTCCGAATCTCTGGGGCCAACGTCCTGACTTTC. The encoded protein is CASSPPGLRISGANVLTF. Combining the CDR3 with reference TRBV18 and TRBJ2-6 gives the whole variable domain NAGVMQNPRHLVRRRGQEARLRCSPMKGHSHVYWYRQLPEEGLKFMVYLQKENIIDESGMPKERFSAEFPKEGPSILRIQQVVRGDSAAYFCASSPPGLRISGANVLTFGAGSRLTVL.

The sample holds many counts of this clonotype. This chain links TRBV29-1 with TRBJ1-5; D gene ambiguous. Trimming cost V 2 bases and J 9 bases, with 14 bases left between them. The germline CDR1 and CDR2 sequences are SQVTM and ANQGSEA. The CDR3 totals 13 residues. The CDR3 DNA reads TGCAGCGTTGAATACGGGCCCGGGAGGCCCCAGCATTTT. Translating it yields CSVEYGPGRPQHF.

The chain joins TRBV9 to TRBJ2-5; 11 positions agree with TRBD1. The CDR3 is 17 amino acids. Germline trimming cut 0 bases from V and 5 bases from J; bases unmatched to any gene: 9. CDR1 SGDLS and CDR2 YYNGEE come from the germline V gene. The CDR3 sequence: CASSVENGQGAGETQYF. Here the CDR3 DNA reads TGTGCCAGCAGCGTAGAGAACGGACAGGGGGCCGGGGAGACCCAGTACTTC.